These T cell receptor beta chains were read from a single sample in a study of molecular identifiers for immune sequencing clone quantification. TCRdb reprocessed the PCR reads via MiXCR and lists one record per CDR3 protein. The sample includes roughly 320,000 distinct CDR3 sequences, 20% to 25% of them seen just once. Material for sequencing was naive CD8+ T cells from blood, with Jurkat cell RNA spiked in. These receptors came from a human donor in good health. Some libraries in this study had Jurkat cell RNA spiked in. Both conserved end residues are part of each CDR3. Fields, in order: D gene, clone size, J gene, V gene, CDR3 DNA, CDR3 protein. D genes are given only for firm matches. Some rows mark clone size as missing; the rest say once, few, many or name a class of expanded clone.

>.|many|TRBJ2-4|TRBV12-3/TRBV12-4
TGTGCCAGCGTGAACTCTGCCCGGCGGGGCTTC
CASVNSARRGF
>.|many|TRBJ2-5|TRBV7-6
TGTGCCAGCAGCCACCTAGGACAGCAAGAGACCCAGTACTTC
CASSHLGQQETQYF
>TRBD2|many|TRBJ2-5|TRBV6-6
TGTGCCAGCAGTTACACTAGCGGGGAGACCCAGTACTTC
CASSYTSGETQYF
>.|few|TRBJ1-2|TRBV12-3/TRBV12-4
TGTGCCAGCAGTTTACTATTAACAGCCCAGAGAAGCTATGGCTACACCTTC
CASSLLLTAQRSYGYTF
>TRBD2|.|TRBJ2-1|TRBV28
TGTGCCAGCAGTCCGTTAGCGGGAGCGTGGAATGAGCAGTTCTTC
CASSPLAGAWNEQFF
>.|few|TRBJ1-1|TRBV19
TGTGCCAGTAGTTCGCCAACAGGCTTGAACACTGAAGCTTTCTTT
CASSSPTGLNTEAFF
>.|few|TRBJ2-7|TRBV19
TGTGCCAGTAGTATAGGCTTGGGCGAGCAGTACTTC
CASSIGLGEQYF
>.|many|TRBJ1-6|TRBV7-2
TGTGCCAGCAGCTTAGCCCTCCTCATAAGCTCCTATAATTCACCCCTCCACTTT
CASSLALLISSYNSPLHF
>TRBD2|many|TRBJ2-1|TRBV29-1
TGCAGCGCCTTTAGCGGGAGTAGAAAGGATGAGCAGTTCTTC
CSAFSGSRKDEQFF
>.|many|TRBJ2-5|TRBV7-2
TGTGCCAGCAGCTTAACTCTCTGGGAGACCCAGTACTTC
CASSLTLWETQYF
>.|.|TRBJ2-7|TRBV10-3
TGTGCCATCAGTGAGTCGAAACTAAGGCACGAGCAGTACTTC
CAISESKLRHEQYF